Following are 2 T cell receptor beta chains from one sample sequenced in a study of siplizumab effects on memory and regulatory T cells (dated by TCRdb to between 2018 and 2021). Library prep was done by the immunoSEQ multiplex PCR assay. Drawn from immuneACCESS, this table holds only the in-frame rearrangements with V and J called that TCRdb kept. Clones are partly lost; checked studies trace under half to an unresolved V gene and leave the rest unexplained. The sample includes 99,000 or so clones, with more than 85% observed a single time. The top ten clones comprise 0.62% of the sample. The sample comprised Tregs sorted from blood. All receptors come from a human donor in good health.

The chain uses TRBV30 and TRBJ2-6; 10 bases align to TRBD1. The V gene's germline CDR1 is GTSNPN and CDR2 SVGIG (reference sequence). Unmatched junction bases numbered 3, after V lost 2 bases and J lost 2 bases. The CDR3 loop spans 16 amino acids. CDR3 nucleotides: TGTGCCTGGAGTTCCGGGACAGGGGCTGGGGCCAACGTCCTGACTTTC. Protein: CAWSSGTGAGANVLTF. The full variable domain, completed using reference TRBV30 and TRBJ2-6, is SQTIHQWPATLVQPVGSPLSLECTVEGTSNPNLYWYRQAAGRGLQLLFYSVGIGQISSEVPQNLSASRPQDRQFILSSKKLLLSDSGFYLCAWSSGTGAGANVLTFGAGSRLTVL.

The gene calls are TRBV6-5 and TRBJ2-7, with TRBD2 identical over 12 bases. The CDR3 runs 16 residues. After removal of 2 bases from V and 0 bases from J, the junction contained 2 bases not matched to a gene. CDR1 is MNHEY, CDR2 SVGAGI, per germline. This CDR3 is CASSYRTSGDSYEQYF. In DNA, the CDR3 is TGTGCCAGCAGTTACCGGACTAGCGGGGACTCCTACGAGCAGTACTTC.